Below are 13 T cell receptor beta chains sequenced from a single sample in a study of CXCR3-negative and CXCR3-positive naive CD8 T cells. Study-level results: When CXCR3-positive naive cells were set against CXCR3-negative naive cells, the former had more hydrophobic TRB CDR3s.

The antigens for these receptors are not known. UMI-labeled 5' RACE TRB cDNA libraries were prepared from the cells. TCRdb reprocessed the 5' RACE reads and keeps a single row for each CDR3 protein, giving no DNA. The sample data list approximately 100,000 distinct CDR3 sequences. Source material: naive CXCR3+ CD8+ T cells from blood. The subset is: CD45RO-CCR7+CD27+CD95- naive CD8+ T cells expressing CXCR3 (TNR3+). The receptors come from a human donor in good health. Some clones in this sample may be carry-over from other donors' samples.

The rearrangement links TRBV5-6 to TRBJ2-3. Germline lookup yields CDR1 SGHDT and CDR2 YYEEEE. This CDR3 is built from 14 residues. The CDR3 here is CASSLVPGADTQYF. The full variable domain, rest sourced from reference TRBV5-6 and TRBJ2-3, is DAGVTQSPTHLIKTRGQQVTLRCSPKSGHDTVSWYQQALGQGPQFIFQYYEEEERQRGNFPDRFSGHQFPNYSSELNVNALLLGDSALYLCASSLVPGADTQYFGPGTRLTVL.

This rearrangement joins TRBV7-3 to TRBJ1-1; the TRBD1 assignment by TCRdb is unverifiable without DNA. This CDR3 spans 14 amino acids. CDR1 and CDR2 from the germline V gene are SGHTA and FQGTGA. The CDR3 is CASSSGQGIAEAFF.

CDR3 protein: CASSQESGMGNQPQHF. The chain is built from TRBV4-2 and TRBJ1-5. The CDR3 sequence is 16 residues long. Germline V gene data show CDR1 as LGHNA and CDR2 as YNFKEQ.

The chain joins TRBV2 to TRBJ2-1. This CDR3 is built from 12 residues. CDR1 is SNHLY and CDR2 is FYNNEI in the germline V gene. The CDR3 is CASSVIRDEQFF.

V usage is TRBV7-9 and J usage is TRBJ2-7; absent DNA, TCRdb's TRBD2 call cannot be checked. Germline V gene sequence: CDR1 SEHNR, CDR2 FQNEAQ (reference sequence). CDR3 length: 14 amino acids. The CDR3 loop is CASSIGQTDYEQYF.

The chain has TRBV28 and TRBJ1-5; the TCRdb D gene call, TRBD1, has no DNA to confirm it. Germline V CDR1 and CDR2: MDHEN, SYDVKM. The CDR3 has 16 amino acids. CDR3 protein: CASSLSGTGPYQPQHF.

The genes are TRBV28 and TRBJ1-5. The length of the CDR3 is 13 residues. Germline lookup yields CDR1 MDHEN and CDR2 SYDVKM. The CDR3 sequence: CASSFEGNQPQHF. Drawing the rest from reference TRBV28 and TRBJ1-5, the complete variable domain is DVKVTQSSRYLVKRTGEKVFLECVQDMDHENMFWYRQDPGLGLRLIYFSYDVKMKEKGDIPEGYSVSREKKERFSLILESASTNQTSMYLCASSFEGNQPQHFGDGTRLSIL.

CDR3 in amino acids: CASTPDSNYVNYGYTF. This sequence joins TRBV5-1 and TRBJ1-2; TCRdb picks TRBD1, but there is no DNA to check that call. Germline loops: CDR1 SGHRS, CDR2 YFSETQ. The CDR3 length is 16 residues.

V gene TRBV7-9 combines with J gene TRBJ2-1; with no DNA, the TCRdb D assignment of TRBD1 cannot be verified. The V gene's germline CDR1 is SEHNR and CDR2 FQNEAQ (reference sequence). The CDR3 runs 16 residues. CDR3 residues: CASSLVRGAFYNEQFF.

J is TRBJ1-5 and V is TRBV7-8; TCRdb lists TRBD1, though no DNA is available to test this call. The CDR3 contains 14 residues. CDR1 SGHVS and CDR2 FQNEAQ come from the germline V gene. The CDR3 sequence: CASSPGVSNQPQHF.

The chain carries TRBV11-2 and TRBJ2-1. The germline V gene encodes CDR1 SGHAT and CDR2 FQNNGV. The CDR3 loop spans 12 amino acids. The CDR3 protein is CASSLDNPEQFF.

The gene calls are TRBV28 and TRBJ1-5; TCRdb reports TRBD1, a call that lacks DNA to check it against. The CDR3 length is 15 residues. Germline CDR1 and CDR2: MDHEN and SYDVKM. The CDR3 region is CASSFVRVADQPQHF. Looking up the rest from reference TRBV28 and TRBJ1-5 gives the full variable domain: DVKVTQSSRYLVKRTGEKVFLECVQDMDHENMFWYRQDPGLGLRLIYFSYDVKMKEKGDIPEGYSVSREKKERFSLILESASTNQTSMYLCASSFVRVADQPQHFGDGTRLSIL.

The chain is built from TRBV6-6 and TRBJ1-6; TCRdb returns TRBD1, unconfirmable since there is no DNA. This CDR3 contains 16 residues. Germline V gene sequence: CDR1 MNHNY, CDR2 SVGAGI (reference sequence). The CDR3 loop is CASKLPGTGYNSPLHF.